The T cell receptor beta chain described here comes from a study of T cells in narcolepsy. The wider study: Donors had narcolepsy type 1 or type 2, or were healthy controls.

General observations from the study: No autoreactive T cell clone sequences appeared in some memory CD4+ repertoires. Autoreactive HCRT-specific and TRIB2-specific clonotypes were marked in same-patient CSF-versus-blood CD4+ comparisons. Reportedly, autoreactive clonotypes were serially detected in patients' blood but not controls'.

Assay: immunoSEQ multiplex PCR; the TCRdb copy retains only in-frame clones and omits some. The data show about 25,000 clones, approximately 85% seen once. CDR1 is SGHKS and CDR2 is YYEKEE in the germline V gene (reference sequence). This CDR3 has 13 amino acids. Between the trimmed V and J ends, which lost 6 bases and 6 bases, there was a span of 14 bases. Points on this clone: Antigen specificity is unknown.

This receptor was identified in a human donor with narcolepsy. Sequenced material: CD45RA- memory CD4+ T cells from PBMCs. This chain joins TRBV5-5 and TRBJ2-3; tentative D call: TRBD1 (8 bases). The CDR3 loop reads CASNRGGKDTQYF. The CDR3 DNA reads TGTGCCAGCAACAGGGGGGGGAAGGATACGCAGTATTTT. Full variable domain (remainder filled in from reference TRBV5-5 and TRBJ2-3): DAGVTQSPTHLIKTRGQQVTLRCSPISGHKSVSWYQQVLGQGPQFIFQYYEKEERGRGNFPDRFSARQFPNYSSELNVNALLLGDSALYLCASNRGGKDTQYFGPGTRLTVL.